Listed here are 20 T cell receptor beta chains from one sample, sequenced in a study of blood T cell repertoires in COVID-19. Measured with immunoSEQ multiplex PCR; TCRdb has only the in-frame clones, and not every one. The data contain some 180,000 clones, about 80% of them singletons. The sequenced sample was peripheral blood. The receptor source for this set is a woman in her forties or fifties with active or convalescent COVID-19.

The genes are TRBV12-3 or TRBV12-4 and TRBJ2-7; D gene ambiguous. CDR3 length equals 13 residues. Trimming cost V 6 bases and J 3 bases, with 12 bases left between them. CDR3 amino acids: CASRAGSNYEQYF. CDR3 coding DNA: TGTGCCAGCAGGGCCGGGTCGAACTACGAGCAGTACTTC.

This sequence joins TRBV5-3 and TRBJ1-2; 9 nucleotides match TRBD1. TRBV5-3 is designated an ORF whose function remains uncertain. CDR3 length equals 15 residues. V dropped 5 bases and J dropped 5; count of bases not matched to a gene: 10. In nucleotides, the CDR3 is TGTGCCAGAAGGACTATTGACAGGGGGTTTTATGGCTACACCTTC. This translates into CARRTIDRGFYGYTF.

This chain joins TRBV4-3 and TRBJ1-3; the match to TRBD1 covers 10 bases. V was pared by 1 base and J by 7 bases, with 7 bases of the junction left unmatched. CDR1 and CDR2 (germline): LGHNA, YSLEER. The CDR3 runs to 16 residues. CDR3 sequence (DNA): TGCGCCAGCAGCCAAGGGGGGACAGGGGAGTTCAACACCATATATTTT. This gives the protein CASSQGGTGEFNTIYF.

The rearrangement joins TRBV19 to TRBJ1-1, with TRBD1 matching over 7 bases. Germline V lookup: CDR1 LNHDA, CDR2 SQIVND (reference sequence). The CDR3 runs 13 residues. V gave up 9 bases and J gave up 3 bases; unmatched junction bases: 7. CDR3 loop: CASSGQTYTEAFF. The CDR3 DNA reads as TGTGCCAGCTCGGGACAGACTTACACTGAAGCTTTCTTT.

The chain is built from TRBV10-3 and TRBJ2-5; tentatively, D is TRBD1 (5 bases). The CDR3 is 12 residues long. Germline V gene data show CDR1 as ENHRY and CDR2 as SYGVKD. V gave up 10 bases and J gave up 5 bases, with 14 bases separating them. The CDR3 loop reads CATSGLGETQYF. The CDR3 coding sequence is TGTGCCACTTCAGGGCTGGGGGAGACCCAGTACTTC.

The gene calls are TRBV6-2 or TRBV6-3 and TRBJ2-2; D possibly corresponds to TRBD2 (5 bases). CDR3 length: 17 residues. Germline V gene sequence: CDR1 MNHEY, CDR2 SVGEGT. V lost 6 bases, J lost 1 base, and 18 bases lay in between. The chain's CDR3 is CASSYRAGLQNTGELFF. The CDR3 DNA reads TGTGCCAGCAGCTATCGGGCAGGACTCCAGAACACCGGGGAGCTGTTTTTT.

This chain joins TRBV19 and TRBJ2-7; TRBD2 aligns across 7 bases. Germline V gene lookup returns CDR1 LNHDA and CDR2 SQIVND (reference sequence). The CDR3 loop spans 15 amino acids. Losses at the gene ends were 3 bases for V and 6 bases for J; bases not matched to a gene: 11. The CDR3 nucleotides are TGTGCCAGTAGTATGGGGCCGGGGGGACTCACCGAGCAGTACTTC. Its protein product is CASSMGPGGLTEQYF.

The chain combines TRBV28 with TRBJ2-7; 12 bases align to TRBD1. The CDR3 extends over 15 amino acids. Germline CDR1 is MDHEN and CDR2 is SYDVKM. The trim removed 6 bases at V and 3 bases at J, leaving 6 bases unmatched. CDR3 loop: CASRGTGGLGYEQYF. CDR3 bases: TGTGCCAGCAGAGGGACAGGGGGCCTCGGCTACGAGCAGTACTTC. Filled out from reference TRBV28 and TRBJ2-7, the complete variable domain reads DVKVTQSSRYLVKRTGEKVFLECVQDMDHENMFWYRQDPGLGLRLIYFSYDVKMKEKGDIPEGYSVSREKKERFSLILESASTNQTSMYLCASRGTGGLGYEQYFGPGTRLTVT.

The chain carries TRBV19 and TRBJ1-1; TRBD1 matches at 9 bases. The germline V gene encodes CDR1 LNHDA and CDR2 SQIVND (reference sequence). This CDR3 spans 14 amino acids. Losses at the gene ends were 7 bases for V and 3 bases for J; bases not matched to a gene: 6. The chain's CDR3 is CASTETGGYTEAFF. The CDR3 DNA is TGTGCCAGTACCGAGACAGGGGGATACACTGAAGCTTTCTTT.

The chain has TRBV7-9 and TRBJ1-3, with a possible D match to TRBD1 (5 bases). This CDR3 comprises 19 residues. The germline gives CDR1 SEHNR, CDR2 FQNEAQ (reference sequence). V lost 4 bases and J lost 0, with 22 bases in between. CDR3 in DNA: TGTGCCAGCAGCTCCGAACTACAGGTTCCACAGGCCTCTGGAAACACCATATATTTT. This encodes CASSSELQVPQASGNTIYF. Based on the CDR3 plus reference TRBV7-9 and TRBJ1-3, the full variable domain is DTGVSQNPRHKITKRGQNVTFRCDPISEHNRLYWYRQTLGQGPEFLTYFQNEAQLEKSRLLSDRFSAERPKGSFSTLEIQRTEQGDSAMYLCASSSELQVPQASGNTIYFGEGSWLTVV.

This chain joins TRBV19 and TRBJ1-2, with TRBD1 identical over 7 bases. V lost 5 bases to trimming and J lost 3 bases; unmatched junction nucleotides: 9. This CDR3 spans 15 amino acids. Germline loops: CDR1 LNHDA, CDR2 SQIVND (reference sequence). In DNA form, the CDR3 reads TGTGCCAGTAGTGTCCGACAGGGTGGGGACTATGGCTACACCTTC. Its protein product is CASSVRQGGDYGYTF.

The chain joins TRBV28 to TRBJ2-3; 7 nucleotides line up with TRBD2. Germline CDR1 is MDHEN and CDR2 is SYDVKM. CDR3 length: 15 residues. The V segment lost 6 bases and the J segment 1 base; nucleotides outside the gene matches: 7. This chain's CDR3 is CASRTSPSGTDTQYF. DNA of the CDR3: TGTGCCAGCAGGACTAGCCCCTCTGGCACAGATACGCAGTATTTT.

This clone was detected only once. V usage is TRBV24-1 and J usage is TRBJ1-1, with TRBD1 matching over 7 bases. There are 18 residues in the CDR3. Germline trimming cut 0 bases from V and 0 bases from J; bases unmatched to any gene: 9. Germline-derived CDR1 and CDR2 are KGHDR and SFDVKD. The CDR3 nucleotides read TGTGCCACCAGTGATTTGCAGGGAGACAGGGTGCTGAACACTGAAGCTTTCTTT. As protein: CATSDLQGDRVLNTEAFF.

The CDR3 protein is CASSWGQTYEQYF. The CDR3 DNA is TGTGCCAGCAGCTGGGGACAGACCTACGAGCAGTACTTC. The chain combines TRBV7-6 with TRBJ2-7; 7 bases are a match to TRBD1. V gave up 4 bases and J gave up 2 bases; unmatched junction bases: 2. Germline V gene lookup returns CDR1 SGHVS and CDR2 FNYEAQ. The CDR3 sequence is 13 residues long.

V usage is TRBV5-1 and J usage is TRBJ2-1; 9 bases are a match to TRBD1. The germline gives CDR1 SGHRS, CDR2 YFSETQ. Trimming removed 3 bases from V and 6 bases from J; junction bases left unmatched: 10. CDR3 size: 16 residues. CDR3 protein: CASSSKPGQGANEQFF. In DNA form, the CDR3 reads TGCGCCAGCAGCTCGAAACCGGGACAGGGAGCCAATGAGCAGTTCTTC. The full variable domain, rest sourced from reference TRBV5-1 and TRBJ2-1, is KAGVTQTPRYLIKTRGQQVTLSCSPISGHRSVSWYQQTPGQGLQFLFEYFSETQRNKGNFPGRFSGRQFSNSRSEMNVSTLELGDSALYLCASSSKPGQGANEQFFGPGTRLTVL.

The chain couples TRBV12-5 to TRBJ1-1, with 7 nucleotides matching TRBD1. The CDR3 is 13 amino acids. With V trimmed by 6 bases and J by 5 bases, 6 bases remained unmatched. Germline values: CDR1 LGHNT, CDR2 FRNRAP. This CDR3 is CASGGDRDTEAFF. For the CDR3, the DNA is TGTGCTAGTGGGGGTGACAGGGATACTGAAGCTTTCTTT.

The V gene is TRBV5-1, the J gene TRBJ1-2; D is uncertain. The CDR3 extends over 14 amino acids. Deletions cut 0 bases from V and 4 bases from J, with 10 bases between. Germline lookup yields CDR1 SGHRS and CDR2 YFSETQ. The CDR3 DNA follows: TGCGCCAGCAGCTTGGTGGAGGGAAGCTATGGCTACACCTTC. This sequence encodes CASSLVEGSYGYTF.

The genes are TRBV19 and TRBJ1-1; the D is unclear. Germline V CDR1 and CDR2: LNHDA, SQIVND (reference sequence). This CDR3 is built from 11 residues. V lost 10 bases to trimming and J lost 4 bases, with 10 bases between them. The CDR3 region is CATHPGTEAFF. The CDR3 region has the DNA TGTGCCACACACCCGGGCACTGAAGCTTTCTTT. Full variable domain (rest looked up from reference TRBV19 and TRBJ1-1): DGGITQSPKYLFRKEGQNVTLSCEQNLNHDAMYWYRQDPGQGLRLIYYSQIVNDFQKGDIAEGYSVSREKKESFPLTVTSAQKNPTAFYLCATHPGTEAFFGQGTRLTVV.

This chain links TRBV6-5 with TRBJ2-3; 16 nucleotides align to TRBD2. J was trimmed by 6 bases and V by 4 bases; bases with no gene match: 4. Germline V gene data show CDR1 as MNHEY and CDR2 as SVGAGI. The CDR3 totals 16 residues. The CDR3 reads CASSLGGLAGGDTQYF. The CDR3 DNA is TGTGCCAGCAGTTTGGGGGGACTAGCGGGAGGGGATACGCAGTATTTT.

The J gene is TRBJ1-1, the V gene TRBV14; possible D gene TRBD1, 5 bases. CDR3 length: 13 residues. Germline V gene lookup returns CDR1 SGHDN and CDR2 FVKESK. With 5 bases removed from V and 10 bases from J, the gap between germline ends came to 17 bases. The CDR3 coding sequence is TGTGCCAGCAGCTCTCAACCAGGGTTAGGAGCTTTCTTT. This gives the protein CASSSQPGLGAFF.